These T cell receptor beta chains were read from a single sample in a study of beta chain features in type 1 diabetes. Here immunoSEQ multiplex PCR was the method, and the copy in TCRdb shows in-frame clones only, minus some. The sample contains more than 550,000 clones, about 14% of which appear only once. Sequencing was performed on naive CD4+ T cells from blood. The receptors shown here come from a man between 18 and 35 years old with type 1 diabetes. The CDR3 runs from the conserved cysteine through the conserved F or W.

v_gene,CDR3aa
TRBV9,CASSVEAPGHVGNEQFF
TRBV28,CASSSSIAGGWVYEQYF
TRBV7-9,CASSPRGGTDTQYF
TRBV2,CASRMEGNQPQHF
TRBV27,CASSPGTGYWDEKLFF
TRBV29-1,CSLVNRGPLMNTEAFF
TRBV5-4,CASSSEQGPNEQFF
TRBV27,CASSFFSVGYEQYF
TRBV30,CAWSVENFNQPQHF
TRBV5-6,CASSLVGRDQPQHF
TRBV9,CASSDRDRGAKNIQYF
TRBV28,CASSPPSHTDTQYF
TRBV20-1,CSASPHNEQFF
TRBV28,CASSTGSQAYGYTF
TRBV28,CASTFYGASYNEQFF
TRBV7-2,CASSLGQGGYNEQFF
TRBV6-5,CASSYSTGGNYGYTF
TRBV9,CASSLDSAGGGYTF
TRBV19,CASTPQANTEAFF
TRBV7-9,CASRRASQETQYF
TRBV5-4,CASGGGRDYNEQFF
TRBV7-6,CASSHGLNQPQHF
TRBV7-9,CASSLTPARGPNQEDTQYF
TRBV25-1,CASSAAGRGNTIYF
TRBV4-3,CASSQEGRATEAFF
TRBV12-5,CASGYDRNTEAFF
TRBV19,CATVDGSLVNGNQPQHF
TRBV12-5,CASGSGNQGTQYF
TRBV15,CATSRTGVLHGYTF
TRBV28,CASSLRQAGYTF
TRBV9,CASSVEGSEAFF
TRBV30,CAWSVKGAPNYGYTF
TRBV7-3,CASRETGGPTEAFF
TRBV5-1,CASSLEALSYEQYF
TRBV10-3,CAIRRQGQETQYF
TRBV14,CASSPLRPRGTDTQYF
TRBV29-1,CKGAGFQPQHF